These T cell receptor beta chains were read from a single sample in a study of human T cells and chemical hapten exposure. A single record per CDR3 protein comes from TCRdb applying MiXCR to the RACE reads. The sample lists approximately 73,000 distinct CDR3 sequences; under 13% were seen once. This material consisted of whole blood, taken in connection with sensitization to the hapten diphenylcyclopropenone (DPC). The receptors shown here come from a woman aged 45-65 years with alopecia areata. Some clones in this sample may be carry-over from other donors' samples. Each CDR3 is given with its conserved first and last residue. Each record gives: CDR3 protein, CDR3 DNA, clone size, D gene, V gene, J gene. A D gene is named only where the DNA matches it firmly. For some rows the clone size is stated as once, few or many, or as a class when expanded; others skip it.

CDR3 protein: CASSLLPGGASEAFF; CDR3 DNA: TGTGCCAGCAGCTTACTACCAGGGGGCGCCTCTGAAGCTTTCTTT; clone size: NA; D gene: TRBD1; V gene: TRBV7-3; J gene: TRBJ1-1
CDR3 protein: CASSFMDTFSPLHF; CDR3 DNA: TGTGCCAGCAGCTTCATGGACACCTTCTCGCCCCTCCACTTT; clone size: NA; D gene: NA; V gene: TRBV11-2; J gene: TRBJ1-6
CDR3 protein: CASSVRGPTDTQYF; CDR3 DNA: TGCGCCAGCAGTGTTCGGGGCCCCACAGATACGCAGTATTTT; clone size: few; D gene: NA; V gene: TRBV10-1; J gene: TRBJ2-3
CDR3 protein: CASSLASSAGGPAGANVLTF; CDR3 DNA: TGTGCCAGCAGCTTAGCCTCCTCAGCGGGAGGGCCCGCTGGGGCCAACGTCCTGACTTTC; clone size: few; D gene: TRBD2; V gene: TRBV7-2; J gene: TRBJ2-6
CDR3 protein: CASSLDTLTDTQYF; CDR3 DNA: TGCGCCAGCAGCCTTGATACGCTCACAGATACGCAGTATTTT; clone size: few; D gene: NA; V gene: TRBV5-1; J gene: TRBJ2-3
CDR3 protein: CSVDNTDTQYF; CDR3 DNA: TGCAGCGTTGACAATACAGATACGCAGTATTTT; clone size: NA; D gene: NA; V gene: TRBV29-1; J gene: TRBJ2-3
CDR3 protein: CASSVGTSRPTDTQYF; CDR3 DNA: TGTGCCAGCAGCGTAGGGACTTCCAGGCCCACAGATACGCAGTATTTT; clone size: NA; D gene: NA; V gene: TRBV7-2; J gene: TRBJ2-3
CDR3 protein: CASRRGSGATQYEQYF; CDR3 DNA: TGTGCCAGCAGAAGAGGATCGGGGGCTACTCAATACGAGCAGTACTTC; clone size: NA; D gene: NA; V gene: TRBV6-5; J gene: TRBJ2-7
CDR3 protein: CASSEGSLAGYYEQYF; CDR3 DNA: TGTGCCAGCAGTGAAGGCAGTCTAGCGGGGTATTACGAGCAGTACTTC; clone size: NA; D gene: TRBD2; V gene: TRBV2; J gene: TRBJ2-7
CDR3 protein: CASSSNRLAEAKNIQYF; CDR3 DNA: TGTGCCAGCAGTTCAAACAGACTAGCGGAAGCCAAAAACATTCAGTACTTC; clone size: many; D gene: TRBD2; V gene: TRBV6-5; J gene: TRBJ2-4
CDR3 protein: CASTKLPQVLYGYTF; CDR3 DNA: TGTGCCAGCACCAAACTGCCCCAGGTCCTCTATGGCTACACCTTC; clone size: many; D gene: NA; V gene: TRBV6-5; J gene: TRBJ1-2